A single sample is the source of the 31 T cell receptor beta chains below, sequenced in a study of shared clonotypes between healthy human individuals. Some clones are missing from TCRdb's copy, which holds only in-frame ones; the method was immunoSEQ multiplex PCR. Of a few million clones in the sample, approximately 94% are singletons; the top ten hold around 0.13%. The source material was naive CD4+ T cells sorted from blood. Subset noted: CD45RA+ positively selected. These receptors all stem from a young man in good health.

The CDR3 region has the DNA TGTGCCAGCAGCTTAGAACCCTCTGGCGGGAGAGCCGGAGAGACCCAGTACTTC. Its protein is CASSLEPSGGRAGETQYF. The chain recombines TRBV7-2 with TRBJ2-5, with 7 positions matching TRBD2. The CDR3 runs 18 residues. CDR1 and CDR2 from the germline V gene are SGHTA and FQGNSA. V trimming: 1 base; J trimming: 4 bases; junction bases outside the gene matches: 15.

J is TRBJ2-1 and V is TRBV10-1, with TRBD2 as a possible D gene (5 bases). V lost 5 bases to trimming and J lost 4 bases, with 12 bases between them. Germline CDR1 reads WNHNN; CDR2 reads SYGVQD (reference sequence). CDR3 size: 14 residues. The DNA for the CDR3 is TGCGCCAGCAGTCCCCGGGATGGGTACAATGAGCAGTTCTTC. Amino acid sequence: CASSPRDGYNEQFF.

The chain uses TRBV6-5 and TRBJ1-2; D call uncertain. Trimming stripped 2 bases from V and 0 bases from J, with 7 bases between. CDR1 is MNHEY and CDR2 is SVGAGI in the germline V gene. This CDR3 is 14 amino acids long. The CDR3 reads CASSYRNANYGYTF. CDR3 DNA: TGTGCCAGCAGTTACCGGAACGCTAACTATGGCTACACCTTC.

This clone has just one count. This CDR3 is also generated by other DNA sequences in the sample. The chain joins TRBV7-9 to TRBJ2-1, with no clear D. Germline V gives CDR1 SEHNR, CDR2 FQNEAQ (reference sequence). Trimming took 0 bases from V and 0 from J, leaving 0 bases between them. This CDR3 is 13 amino acids long. CDR3 nucleotide sequence: TGTGCCAGCAGCTTAGCCTCCTACAATGAGCAGTTCTTC. Translating gives CASSLASYNEQFF.

The chain employs TRBV7-2 and TRBJ2-5; TRBD2 might be the D (6 bases). The CDR3 covers 16 residues. Germline CDR1 and CDR2: SGHTA and FQGNSA. The germline V and J ends were trimmed by 5 bases and 1 base, with 17 bases remaining between them. CDR3 bases: TGTGCCAGCAGCGCCCAGGTAGCGGTAACCCAAGAGACCCAGTACTTC. Its translation: CASSAQVAVTQETQYF.

This sequence joins TRBV4-2 and TRBJ2-6, with a tentative D call TRBD1 (5 bases). Trimming left V 0 bases short and J 2 bases short, with 14 bases between. Germline assignment: CDR1 LGHNA and CDR2 YNFKEQ. This CDR3 comprises 18 residues. In DNA form, the CDR3 reads TGTGCCAGCAGCCAAGACACAGGAGATGCTGCTGGGGCCAACGTCCTGACTTTC. This encodes CASSQDTGDAAGANVLTF.

The chain couples TRBV6-5 to TRBJ2-5; the D gene could be TRBD1 or TRBD2 (7 bases each). The germline CDR1 and CDR2 sequences are MNHEY and SVGAGI. The CDR3 sequence is 15 residues long. V was cut by 6 bases and J by 0 bases, with 14 bases left in between. CDR3 residues: CASRGGGSNQETQYF. CDR3 DNA sequence: TGTGCCAGCAGAGGGGGCGGGAGCAACCAAGAGACCCAGTACTTC.

This sequence joins TRBV19 and TRBJ1-5, with 7 bases identical to TRBD1. The germline V gene encodes CDR1 LNHDA and CDR2 SQIVND (reference sequence). The CDR3 runs to 15 residues. After removal of 5 bases from V and 6 bases from J, the junction contained 10 bases not matched to a gene. CDR3 in DNA: TGTGCCAGTAGTGCCCAGGGGGGCCCCCGTCAGCCCCAGCATTTT. It codes for CASSAQGGPRQPQHF.

This clone was detected once. The gene calls are TRBV6-5 and TRBJ1-2; D gene unclear. Trimming removed 5 bases from V and 2 bases from J, with 12 bases in between. The V gene's germline CDR1 is MNHEY and CDR2 SVGAGI. CDR3 size: 14 residues. The chain's CDR3 is CASSRDWRNYGYTF. The DNA of the CDR3 is TGTGCCAGCAGTCGAGACTGGCGCAACTATGGCTACACCTTC.

This clone has only one observation. The chain combines TRBV6-5 with TRBJ2-5, with D maybe TRBD1 (6 bases). This CDR3 contains 15 residues. Per the germline V gene, CDR1 is MNHEY and CDR2 is SVGAGI. The V end was cut by 3 bases, the J end by 4 bases, with 15 bases between. The CDR3: CASSYSTGFGETQYF. The DNA for the CDR3 is TGTGCCAGCAGTTATTCAACAGGGTTTGGAGAGACCCAGTACTTC.

As to this clone: Other nucleotide sequences in the sample specify the same CDR3. The CDR3 nucleotides read TGTGCCATCAGGGGGGGAACAGATACGCAGTATTTT. Amino acids: CAIRGGTDTQYF. The chain uses TRBV10-3 and TRBJ2-3; tentatively, D is TRBD2 (6 bases). This CDR3 has 12 residues. Germline CDR1 reads ENHRY; CDR2 reads SYGVKD. V dropped 6 bases and J dropped 3 bases, with 7 bases sitting between them.

The CDR3 bases are TGCGCCAGCAGAAGGGGACGGAGCGGGGAGCTGTTTTTT. It translates to CASRRGRSGELFF. The chain combines TRBV5-1 with TRBJ2-2, with D possibly being TRBD1 or TRBD2 (5 bases each). This CDR3 has 13 residues. CDR1 is SGHRS, CDR2 YFSETQ, per germline. V was trimmed by 5 bases and J by 7 bases, leaving 12 bases between them.

The rearrangement joins TRBV4-1 to TRBJ1-2; possibly TRBD1 for D (6 bases). CDR3 length: 17 residues. V lost 2 bases and J lost 7, with 23 bases in between. Per the germline V gene, CDR1 is MGHRA and CDR2 is YSYEKL. CDR3 region: CASSQWSAAGGLGGYTF. For the CDR3, the DNA is TGCGCCAGCAGCCAATGGAGCGCTGCCGGGGGGCTGGGTGGCTACACCTTC.

Regarding this clone: Other DNA sequences in this specimen translate into the identical CDR3. The V and J genes are TRBV2 and TRBJ2-2; D may match TRBD1 or TRBD2 (5 bases each). V shed 7 bases and J shed 0 bases, with 9 bases lying between them. In germline, CDR1 is SNHLY, CDR2 FYNNEI. The CDR3 spans 14 residues. The CDR3 is CASIGTTNTGELFF. The CDR3 DNA follows: TGTGCCAGCATCGGGACGACGAACACCGGGGAGCTGTTTTTT. Based on the CDR3 plus reference TRBV2 and TRBJ2-2, the full variable domain is EPEVTQTPSHQVTQMGQEVILRCVPISNHLYFYWYRQILGQKVEFLVSFYNNEISEKSEIFDDQFSVERPDGSNFTLKIRSTKLEDSAMYFCASIGTTNTGELFFGEGSRLTVL.

This chain connects TRBV28 to TRBJ1-5, with 9 bases aligning to TRBD1. CDR1 and CDR2 from the germline V gene are MDHEN and SYDVKM. The CDR3 is made up of 14 amino acids. V trimming: 4 bases; J trimming: 6 bases; junction bases outside the gene matches: 4. Here the CDR3 DNA reads TGTGCCAGCAGTTCTCCGGGACAGGGTCAGCCCCAGCATTTT. Its translation is CASSSPGQGQPQHF.

The rearrangement uses TRBV7-6 and TRBJ1-4, with 7 bases lining up with TRBD1. This CDR3 contains 15 residues. Trimming at V came to 1 base and at J to 5 bases, leaving 4 bases not matched to a gene. Germline-derived CDR1 and CDR2 are SGHVS and FNYEAQ. Here the CDR3 DNA reads TGTGCCAGCAGCTTAGGACAGGGTGGGAATGAAAAACTGTTTTTT. Its protein product is CASSLGQGGNEKLFF.

The chain couples TRBV30 to TRBJ1-1; D call uncertain. The germline V and J ends were trimmed by 0 bases and 11 bases, with 10 bases remaining between them. Germline assignment: CDR1 GTSNPN and CDR2 SVGIG (reference sequence). CDR3 length: 11 residues. DNA for the CDR3: TGTGCCTGGAGTGTACTAGAAAGGGCTTTCTTT. It yields the protein CAWSVLERAFF.

The chain is built from TRBV6-6 and TRBJ1-2, with TRBD1 as a possible D gene (5 bases). The germline gives CDR1 MNHNY, CDR2 SVGAGI (reference sequence). CDR3 length: 15 residues. The V end was cut by 2 bases, the J end by 4 bases, with 14 bases between. The CDR3 sequence is CASSYISAGSYGYTF. The CDR3, as DNA: TGTGCCAGCAGTTACATTTCGGCAGGGAGCTATGGCTACACCTTC.

Concerning this clone: Other DNA sequences in the same sample also yield this CDR3. The chain employs TRBV18 and TRBJ1-1; no definite D call. The CDR3 totals 14 residues. Between the trimmed V and J ends, which lost 0 bases and 1 base, there was a span of 6 bases. CDR1 and CDR2 from the germline V gene are KGHSH and LQKENI. The CDR3 spells CASSPPGKNTEAFF. Written as DNA, the CDR3 is TGTGCCAGCTCACCACCGGGGAAGAACACTGAAGCTTTCTTT.

The rearrangement uses TRBV4-3 and TRBJ2-7; maybe TRBD2 (7 bases). This CDR3 comprises 14 residues. Germline V gene sequence: CDR1 LGHNA, CDR2 YSLEER. Deletions cut 4 bases from V and 7 bases from J, with 17 bases between. The CDR3 loop is CASSLKGGPGEQYF. CDR3 nucleotides: TGCGCCAGCAGCCTGAAGGGGGGGCCTGGGGAGCAGTACTTC.

The chain recombines TRBV7-2 with TRBJ1-6; D is unresolved. V lost 1 base to trimming and J lost 7 bases, with 11 bases between them. The germline V gene encodes CDR1 SGHTA and CDR2 FQGNSA. The CDR3 is made up of 15 amino acids. The CDR3 sequence: CASSLVSQINSPLHF. CDR3 DNA: TGTGCCAGCAGCTTAGTGTCGCAGATAAATTCACCCCTCCACTTT.

This clone was detected only once. CDR3 residues: CASSFWEAGGYTF. The CDR3 DNA is TGTGCCAGCAGTTTTTGGGAAGCCGGCGGCTACACCTTC. The chain uses TRBV28 and TRBJ1-2; D is unresolved. CDR1 is MDHEN, CDR2 SYDVKM, per germline. Trimming took off 3 bases at V and 8 bases at J, with 13 bases between the two ends. The CDR3 sequence is 13 residues long.

The chain has TRBV7-2 and TRBJ1-2; D is unclear. V was shortened by 4 bases and J by 2 bases, with 11 bases between the two germline ends. The CDR3 runs to 14 residues. CDR1 is SGHTA, CDR2 FQGNSA, per germline. The CDR3 nucleotides are TGTGCCAGCAGCTCTGGTCGGCTCAACTATGGCTACACCTTC. Its protein is CASSSGRLNYGYTF.

In regard to this clone: The sample contains more than one DNA sequence encoding this CDR3. V gene TRBV5-1 combines with J gene TRBJ2-7, with a possible D match to TRBD1 (5 bases). V was trimmed by 1 base and J by 2 bases, leaving 7 bases between them. Germline loops: CDR1 SGHRS, CDR2 YFSETQ. This CDR3 has 13 amino acids. The CDR3: CASSLTGPYEQYF. The CDR3 coding sequence is TGCGCCAGCAGCTTGACAGGACCCTACGAGCAGTACTTC.

Note on this clone: The same CDR3 arises from other DNA sequences in this sample as well. The chain carries TRBV6-5 and TRBJ2-7; 13 bases are shared with TRBD2. V was pared by 4 bases and J by 3 bases, with 0 bases of the junction left unmatched. CDR3 length: 14 residues. Germline CDR1 and CDR2: MNHEY and SVGAGI. This chain's CDR3 is CASSWTSGGYEQYF. CDR3 DNA: TGTGCCAGCAGTTGGACTAGCGGGGGCTACGAGCAGTACTTC.

CDR3 region: CASSRLAGGDFQETQYF. CDR3 DNA sequence: TGTGCCAGCAGCCGACTAGCGGGGGGCGACTTCCAAGAGACCCAGTACTTC. The rearrangement links TRBV11-2 to TRBJ2-5; 13 positions agree with TRBD2. The V gene's germline CDR1 is SGHAT and CDR2 FQNNGV. CDR3 length: 17 residues. Trimming removed 5 bases from V and 1 base from J; junction bases left unmatched: 7.

This rearrangement joins TRBV5-1 to TRBJ1-1; no clear D. CDR1 and CDR2 (germline): SGHRS, YFSETQ. The ends were cut back, 7 bases at V and 4 bases at J, with 14 bases in the middle. This CDR3 comprises 13 residues. CDR3 sequence reads: CASRSGLGTEAFF. The CDR3 nucleotides are TGCGCCAGCCGATCCGGCCTGGGCACTGAAGCTTTCTTT. The variable domain in full, with the rest retrieved from reference TRBV5-1 and TRBJ1-1, is KAGVTQTPRYLIKTRGQQVTLSCSPISGHRSVSWYQQTPGQGLQFLFEYFSETQRNKGNFPGRFSGRQFSNSRSEMNVSTLELGDSALYLCASRSGLGTEAFFGQGTRLTVV.

Remarks on this clone: The sample holds other DNA sequences that translate to the same CDR3. The CDR3 bases are TGTGCCAGCAGTGAAGCACCCAATCAGCCCCAGCATTTT. It yields the protein CASSEAPNQPQHF. The chain joins TRBV6-1 to TRBJ1-5; D uncertain. There are 13 residues in the CDR3. The germline gives CDR1 MNHNS, CDR2 SASEGT. Trimming left V 0 bases short and J 3 bases short, with 3 bases between.

The chain couples TRBV6-1 to TRBJ2-7; no reliable D call. Looked up from germline, CDR1 is MNHNS and CDR2 is SASEGT. The V and J ends lost 5 bases and 2 bases respectively, with 16 bases between them. The CDR3 totals 15 residues. This CDR3 is CASSTEIGPPYEQYF. The CDR3, as DNA: TGTGCCAGCAGTACCGAGATCGGACCGCCCTACGAGCAGTACTTC.

The gene calls are TRBV13 and TRBJ2-7; tentatively, D is TRBD1 (7 bases). Germline V gene sequence: CDR1 PRHDT, CDR2 FYEKMQ (reference sequence). This CDR3 has 17 residues. The V and J ends lost 7 bases and 0 bases respectively, with 22 bases between them. This CDR3 reads CASTPPQGGPSSYEQYF. CDR3 DNA sequence: TGTGCCAGCACTCCCCCGCAGGGGGGACCAAGCTCCTACGAGCAGTACTTC.

This clone has just one count. The chain recombines TRBV2 with TRBJ1-1, with D unclear. Trimming stripped 2 bases from V and 5 bases from J, with 9 bases between. CDR1 is SNHLY, CDR2 FYNNEI, per germline. The length of the CDR3 is 13 residues. CDR3 residues: CASSEILWTEAFF. The DNA of the CDR3 is TGTGCCAGCAGTGAAATCCTGTGGACTGAAGCTTTCTTT.